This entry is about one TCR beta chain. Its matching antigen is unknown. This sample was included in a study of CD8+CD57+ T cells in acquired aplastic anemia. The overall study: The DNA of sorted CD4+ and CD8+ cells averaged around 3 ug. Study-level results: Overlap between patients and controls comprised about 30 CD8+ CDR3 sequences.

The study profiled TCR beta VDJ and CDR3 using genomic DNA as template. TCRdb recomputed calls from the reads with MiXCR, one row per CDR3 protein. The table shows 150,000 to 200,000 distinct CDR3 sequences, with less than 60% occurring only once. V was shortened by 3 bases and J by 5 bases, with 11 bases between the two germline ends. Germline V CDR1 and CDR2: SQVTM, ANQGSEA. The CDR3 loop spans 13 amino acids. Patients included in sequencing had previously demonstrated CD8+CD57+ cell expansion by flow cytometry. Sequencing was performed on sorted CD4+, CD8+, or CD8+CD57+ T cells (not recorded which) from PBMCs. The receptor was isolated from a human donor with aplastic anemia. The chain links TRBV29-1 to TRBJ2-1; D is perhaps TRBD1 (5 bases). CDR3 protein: CSVDRGYNNEQFF. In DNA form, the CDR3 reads TGCAGCGTTGATAGGGGTTATAACAATGAGCAGTTCTTC.